The 24 T cell receptor beta chains below come from one sample, sequenced in a study of response to subunit inactivated influenza vaccine. TCRdb reprocessed the RT-PCR reads via MiXCR and lists one record per CDR3 protein. The repertoire holds hundreds of thousands of distinct CDR3 sequences, with about 8% as singletons. Sequenced material: PBMCs from blood, taken less than 30 months after vaccination. The receptors shown here come from a man between 50 and 70 years old who received an inactivated influenza vaccine.

This clonotype was found a few times. CDR3 sequence: CSARGSQGAMNTEAFF. As DNA, the CDR3 is TGCAGTGCTAGAGGTTCCCAGGGTGCTATGAACACTGAAGCTTTCTTT. This chain links TRBV20-1 with TRBJ1-1, with D perhaps TRBD1 (5 bases). The CDR3 is 16 amino acids. The V end lost 1 base, the J end lost 0 bases, and 15 bases lay between the germline ends. Germline CDR1 DFQATT, CDR2 SNEGSKA (reference sequence).

The rearrangement uses TRBV20-1 and TRBJ1-1, with 7 bases lining up with TRBD1. Looked up from germline, CDR1 is DFQATT and CDR2 is SNEGSKA (reference sequence). The CDR3 runs 16 residues. V lost 2 bases to trimming and J lost 3 bases; unmatched junction nucleotides: 12. The CDR3 nucleotides read TGCAGTGCTAGACGAAGCCTCGCAGACAGGGACACTGAAGCTTTCTTT. This codes for CSARRSLADRDTEAFF.

V usage is TRBV7-9 and J usage is TRBJ1-2, with D possibly matching TRBD1 (5 bases). The ends were cut back, 3 bases at V and 7 bases at J, with 9 bases in the middle. The CDR3 runs to 12 residues. The germline V gene encodes CDR1 SEHNR and CDR2 FQNEAQ (reference sequence). CDR3 coding DNA: TGTGCCAGCAGCTTTACAGGATCTGGCTACACCTTC. Translated: CASSFTGSGYTF.

The rearrangement uses TRBV12-3 or TRBV12-4 and TRBJ2-1; D is uncertain. The CDR3 has 13 amino acids. Trimming stripped 4 bases from V and 5 bases from J, with 9 bases between. The CDR3 is CASSWWQDNEQFF. For the CDR3, the DNA is TGTGCCAGCAGTTGGTGGCAGGACAATGAGCAGTTCTTC.

The chain has TRBV4-1 and TRBJ1-5; a possible D gene is TRBD1 (5 bases). With 1 base removed from V and 2 bases from J, the gap between germline ends came to 12 bases. The CDR3 has 16 residues. Germline values: CDR1 MGHRA, CDR2 YSYEKL. The CDR3 DNA reads TGCGCCAGCAGCCAAGTAGCGGGGGGAGGCAATCAGCCCCAGCATTTT. Translated: CASSQVAGGGNQPQHF.

The J gene is TRBJ2-3, the V gene TRBV7-2; 9 bases fit TRBD2. The germline V gene encodes CDR1 SGHTA and CDR2 FQGNSA. The trim removed 5 bases at V and 5 bases at J, leaving 8 bases unmatched. The length of the CDR3 is 15 residues. In DNA, the CDR3 is TGTGCCAGCAGCCCTACCCTAGCGGGGCGAGATACGCAGTATTTT. Residues: CASSPTLAGRDTQYF.

The chain couples TRBV20-1 to TRBJ2-7, with 12 bases aligning to TRBD2. Germline CDR1 reads DFQATT; CDR2 reads SNEGSKA (reference sequence). The CDR3 runs 14 residues. Trimming removed 7 bases from V and 1 base from J; junction bases left unmatched: 5. The CDR3 DNA is TGCAGTGTCGTAACTAGCGGGAGGTCCTACGAGCAGTACTTC. Its translation is CSVVTSGRSYEQYF.

Many counts were recorded for this clonotype. The CDR3 spells CASSPEMSGYTF. CDR3 DNA sequence: TGTGCCAGCAGCCCAGAAATGAGTGGCTACACCTTC. The rearrangement links TRBV12-3 or TRBV12-4 to TRBJ1-2; D gene unclear. V lost 6 bases and J 7 bases, leaving 12 bases between the germline ends. The CDR3 has 12 residues.

This clonotype turned up a few times. This rearrangement joins TRBV7-2 to TRBJ1-6, with 8 bases matching TRBD1. V was pared by 5 bases and J by 6 bases, with 3 bases of the junction left unmatched. From germline, CDR1 is SGHTA and CDR2 FQGNSA. This CDR3 is built from 14 residues. CDR3 protein: CASSQTGVNSPLHF. CDR3 coding DNA: TGTGCCAGCAGCCAGACAGGGGTTAATTCACCCCTCCACTTT.

A few counts support this clonotype. One end of the junction varies from germline; a read error may be responsible. The chain uses TRBV7-9 and TRBJ1-2; TRBD1 matches 8 bases. This CDR3 has 13 residues. Germline V gene lookup returns CDR1 SEHNR and CDR2 FQNEAQ (reference sequence). The DNA for the CDR3 is TGTGCCAGCAGCCTCCTTACCCGGACAGGGACGGTCTTC. It translates to CASSLLTRTGTVF.

This clonotype was counted many times. The gene calls are TRBV6-1 and TRBJ1-2, with 9 bases lining up with TRBD1. The trim removed 4 bases at V and 3 bases at J, leaving 3 bases unmatched. The CDR3 extends over 14 amino acids. Per the germline V gene, CDR1 is MNHNS and CDR2 is SASEGT. The CDR3, as DNA: TGTGCCAGCAGTGTCCGGGACAGGGACTATGGCTACACCTTC. Residues: CASSVRDRDYGYTF.

J is TRBJ1-2 and V is TRBV4-3, with D possibly being TRBD1 (6 bases). V was pared by 1 base and J by 4 bases, with 7 bases between. The V gene's germline CDR1 is LGHNA and CDR2 YSLEER. There are 13 residues in the CDR3. CDR3: CASSQGDIYGYTF. Written as DNA, the CDR3 is TGCGCCAGCAGCCAAGGGGACATCTATGGCTACACCTTC.

J is TRBJ2-3 and V is TRBV4-2; D is possibly TRBD1 (5 bases). The length of the CDR3 is 17 residues. The V end lost 0 bases, the J end lost 0 bases, and 13 bases lay between the germline ends. Germline V gives CDR1 LGHNA, CDR2 YNFKEQ. The CDR3 loop reads CASSQDLDSSSTDTQYF. CDR3 nucleotide sequence: TGTGCCAGCAGCCAAGATCTCGACAGCTCTAGCACAGATACGCAGTATTTT.

Of note for this clonotype: The junction departs from the called germline gene at one end, perhaps through a read error. The V call is TRBV19, the J call TRBJ1-1, with a tentative D call TRBD1 (6 bases). This CDR3 is built from 13 residues. CDR1 is LNHDA and CDR2 is SQIVND in the germline V gene (reference sequence). CDR3 DNA: TGTGCCAGTAGTGGACAGAGGAACACTGAAACTTTCTTT. Protein sequence: CASSGQRNTETFF.

The gene calls are TRBV5-6 and TRBJ2-2; D is unresolved. CDR3 length equals 14 residues. Trimming pared 0 bases from V and 6 bases from J, leaving 9 bases between. Germline CDR1 is SGHDT and CDR2 is YYEEEE. CDR3 nucleotide sequence: TGTGCCAGCAGCTTGGAACTCCTGCCCGGGGAGCTGTTTTTT. Translating it yields CASSLELLPGELFF.

The V gene is TRBV7-2, the J gene TRBJ2-7, with D possibly being TRBD1 (5 bases). CDR1 and CDR2 (germline): SGHTA, FQGNSA. Trimming removed 6 bases from V and 3 bases from J, with 9 bases in between. The CDR3 loop spans 12 amino acids. For the CDR3, the DNA is TGTGCCAGCAGAAGGGGTATCTACGAGCAGTACTTC. It translates to CASRRGIYEQYF.

CDR3 loop: CSAALTGNTEAFF. The CDR3 DNA sequence: TGCAGCGCGGCACTAACAGGGAACACTGAAGCTTTCTTT. V and J are TRBV29-1 and TRBJ1-1, with a tentative D call TRBD1 (5 bases). The CDR3 is 13 residues long. V was shortened by 7 bases and J by 1 base, with 13 bases between the two germline ends. Germline V gene lookup returns CDR1 SQVTM and CDR2 ANQGSEA.

This clonotype was seen at least ten times. This chain joins TRBV29-1 and TRBJ1-2, with 9 bases identical to TRBD1. Germline values: CDR1 SQVTM, CDR2 ANQGSEA. CDR3 length: 16 amino acids. Trimming at V came to 3 bases and at J to 4 bases, leaving 12 bases not matched to a gene. The CDR3 here is CSVDPDRGHSGYGYTF. CDR3 nucleotide sequence: TGCAGCGTTGATCCGGACAGGGGCCATTCAGGCTATGGCTACACCTTC.

This clonotype has more than one count but fewer than ten. The V and J genes are TRBV1 and TRBJ2-5. TRBV1 is a known pseudogene. This CDR3 has 13 amino acids. CDR3 nucleotide sequence: TGCACCAGCAGCCCGCGGCGACGAGAGACCCAGTACTTC. This encodes CTSSPRRRETQYF.

In its sample, this clonotype was seen once. A read error is possible here, since a much larger clone lies one base away. V usage is TRBV20-1 and J usage is TRBJ2-1, with D tentatively TRBD2 (5 bases). The CDR3 has 18 amino acids. Germline-derived CDR1 and CDR2 are DFQATT and SNEGSKA (reference sequence). V was shortened by 6 bases and J by 2 bases, with 26 bases between the two germline ends. CDR3 loop: CSAHARSARRTTYNEQFF. DNA of the CDR3: TGCAGTGCACATGCGCGGAGCGCTAGGAGGACGACCTACAATGAGCAGTTCTTC.

This clonotype appeared a few times. The genes are TRBV6-1 and TRBJ1-1; D gene ambiguous. The CDR3 spans 12 residues. Germline V CDR1 and CDR2: MNHNS, SASEGT. Trimming stripped 10 bases from V and 7 bases from J, with 16 bases between. The CDR3 nucleotides are TGTGCCACCCGGGGATCTAGGGATGAAGCTTTCTTT. Translated, it gives CATRGSRDEAFF.

This clonotype was seen more than once but under ten times. This chain links TRBV5-1 with TRBJ2-1; TRBD1 is a possible D gene (5 bases). The CDR3 extends over 14 amino acids. In germline, CDR1 is SGHRS, CDR2 YFSETQ. V was cut by 0 bases and J by 7 bases, with 11 bases left in between. The CDR3 is CASSLEAGINEQFF. Written as DNA, the CDR3 is TGCGCCAGCAGCTTGGAGGCAGGGATAAATGAGCAGTTCTTC.

This clonotype turned up a few times. The DNA of the CDR3 is TGTGCCAGCAGCTTGGCGACAGGGAGTGGAGCTTTCTTT. This translates into CASSLATGSGAFF. This chain connects TRBV5-5 to TRBJ1-1; TRBD1 agrees at 7 bases. This CDR3 contains 13 residues. The V gene end was trimmed by 0 bases and the J gene end by 10 bases; junction bases not matched to a gene: 6. Germline values: CDR1 SGHKS, CDR2 YYEKEE (reference sequence).

The chain carries TRBV11-1 and TRBJ2-6, with 8 bases lining up with TRBD1. The CDR3 is 18 amino acids. The ends lost 4 bases at V and 3 bases at J; junction bases unmatched: 11. Germline CDR1 and CDR2: SGHAT and FQDESV (reference sequence). Here the CDR3 reads CASSSERTGHGGANVLTF. CDR3 coding DNA: TGTGCCAGCAGCTCGGAGAGGACAGGGCACGGTGGGGCCAACGTCCTGACTTTC. The whole variable domain, filled in from reference TRBV11-1 and TRBJ2-6, reads EAEVAQSPRYKITEKSQAVAFWCDPISGHATLYWYRQILGQGPELLVQFQDESVVDDSQLPKDRFSAERLKGVDSTLKIQPAELGDSAMYLCASSSERTGHGGANVLTFGAGSRLTVL.